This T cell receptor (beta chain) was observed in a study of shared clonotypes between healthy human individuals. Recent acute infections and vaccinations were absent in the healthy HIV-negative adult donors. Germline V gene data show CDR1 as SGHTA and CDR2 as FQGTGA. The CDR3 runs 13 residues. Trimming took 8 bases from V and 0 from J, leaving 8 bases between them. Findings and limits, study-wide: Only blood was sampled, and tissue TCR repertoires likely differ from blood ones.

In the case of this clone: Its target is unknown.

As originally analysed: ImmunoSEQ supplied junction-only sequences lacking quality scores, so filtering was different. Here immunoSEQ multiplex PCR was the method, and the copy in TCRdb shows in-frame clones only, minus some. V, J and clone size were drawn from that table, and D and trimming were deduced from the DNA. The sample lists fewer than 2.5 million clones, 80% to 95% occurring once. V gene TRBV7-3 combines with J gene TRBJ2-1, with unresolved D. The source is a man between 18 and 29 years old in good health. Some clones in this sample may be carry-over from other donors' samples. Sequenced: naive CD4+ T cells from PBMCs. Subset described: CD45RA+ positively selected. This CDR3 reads CASGPSSYNEQFF. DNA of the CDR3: TGTGCCAGCGGTCCGAGCTCCTACAATGAGCAGTTCTTC.